Here is one T cell receptor (beta chain) with its context. The data originate from a study of cytomegalovirus exposure and HLA in healthy donors. This PCR relied on a set of 60 Vbeta primers and 13 Jbeta primers. The assay was immunoSEQ multiplex PCR, and TCRdb's table has in-frame clones only and misses some. The sample gives 150,000 or so clones, around 75% of which show up once; 4.7% is in the top ten. The germline CDR1 and CDR2 sequences are SEHNR and FQNEAQ (reference sequence). The CDR3 contains 15 residues. V was clipped by 4 bases and J by 3 bases; unmatched bases: 6. The sequencing sample was made of PBMCs. The source is a man in his late teens or twenties in good health and CMV-seropositive. The V call is TRBV7-9, the J call TRBJ2-5; 9 nucleotides agree with TRBD2. The CDR3, as DNA: TGTGCCAGCAGCTCCACGGGACTAGCAGAAGAGACCCAGTACTTC. Translated: CASSSTGLAEETQYF.